Below are 3 T cell receptor beta chains sequenced from a single sample in a study of T cells after somatic rescue of genetic block (dated by TCRdb to 2018 to 2021). The library was made by the immunoSEQ multiplex PCR assay. Drawn from immuneACCESS, this table holds only the in-frame rearrangements with V and J called that TCRdb kept. Clones are partly lost; checked studies trace under half to an unresolved V gene and leave the rest unexplained. Present in this sample are 65,000 to 70,000 clones, around 90% of which were seen just once. 2.9% of the sample is held by the ten biggest clonotypes. The specimen sequenced was peripheral blood mononuclear cells (PBMCs). The receptor set was obtained from a middle-aged man.

The J gene is TRBJ2-5, the V gene TRBV5-1; D possibly corresponds to TRBD1 (8 bases). This CDR3 has 14 amino acids. Germline loops: CDR1 SGHRS, CDR2 YFSETQ. V was shortened by 5 bases and J by 5 bases, with 16 bases between the two germline ends. In DNA, the CDR3 is TGCGCCAGCAGGGACGGACAGGGAGGGGAGACCCAGTACTTC. Translating gives CASRDGQGGETQYF.

Here the CDR3 reads CSAQGGTEAFF. The CDR3 DNA reads TGCAGTGCCCAGGGGGGAACTGAAGCTTTCTTT. The genes are TRBV20-1 and TRBJ1-1; 7 nucleotides match TRBD1. Trimming cost V 6 bases and J 5 bases; bases outside gene matches: 3. The CDR3 sequence is 11 residues long. Germline CDR1 DFQATT, CDR2 SNEGSKA (reference sequence).

This clone was picked up one time. This chain joins TRBV2 and TRBJ1-4; a possible D gene is TRBD1 (6 bases). The CDR3 extends over 15 amino acids. V was shortened by 2 bases and J by 2 bases, with 9 bases between the two germline ends. Germline V lookup: CDR1 SNHLY, CDR2 FYNNEI. The CDR3 reads CASSEWGATNEKLFF. CDR3 nucleotides: TGTGCCAGCAGTGAATGGGGGGCGACTAATGAAAAACTGTTTTTT.